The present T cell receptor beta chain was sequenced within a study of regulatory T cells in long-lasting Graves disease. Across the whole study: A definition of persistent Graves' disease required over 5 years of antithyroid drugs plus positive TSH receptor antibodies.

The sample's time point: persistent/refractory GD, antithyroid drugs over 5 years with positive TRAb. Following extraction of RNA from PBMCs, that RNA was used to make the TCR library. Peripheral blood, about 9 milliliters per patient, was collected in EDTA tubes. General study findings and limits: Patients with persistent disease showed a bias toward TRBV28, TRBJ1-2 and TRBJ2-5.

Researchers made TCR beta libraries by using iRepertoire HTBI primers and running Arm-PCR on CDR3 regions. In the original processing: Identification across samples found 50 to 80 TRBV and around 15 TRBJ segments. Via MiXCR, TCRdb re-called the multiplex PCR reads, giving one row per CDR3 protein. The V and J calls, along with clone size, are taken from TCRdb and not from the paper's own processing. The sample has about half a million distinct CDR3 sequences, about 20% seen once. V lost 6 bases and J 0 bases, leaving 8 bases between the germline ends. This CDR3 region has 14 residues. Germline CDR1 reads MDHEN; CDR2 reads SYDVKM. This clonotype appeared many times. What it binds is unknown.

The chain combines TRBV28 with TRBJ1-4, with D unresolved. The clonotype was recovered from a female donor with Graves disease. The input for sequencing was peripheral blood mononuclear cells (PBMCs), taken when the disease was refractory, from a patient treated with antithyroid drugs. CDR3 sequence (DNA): TGTGCCAGCAGCCCCCCTGCAACTAATGAAAAACTGTTTTTT. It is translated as CASSPPATNEKLFF.